This TCR beta chain was found in a study of T cell clones after liver transplantation. General observations from the study: The donor-reactive repertoire was only partly measurable in two subjects, lacking donor cells.

V shed 2 bases, J shed 4 bases, and the junction held 7 bases outside the gene matches. The CDR3 covers 15 residues. CDR1 is MNHNS, CDR2 SASEGT, per germline. Assay: immunoSEQ multiplex PCR; the TCRdb copy retains only in-frame clones and omits some. Among about 76,000 clones listed, over 65% were seen once. In the case of this clone: The antigen is undetermined.

Sequenced material: CD4+ T cells from blood, taken at the 22-month timepoint. The rearrangement uses TRBV6-1 and TRBJ1-2, with 7 bases aligning to TRBD1. The clonotype comes from a human patient who received a liver transplant. Some T cells may originate from the graft donor. As DNA, the CDR3 is TGTGCCAGCAGTGAAAGGGCAGGGGGACGCTATGGCTACACCTTC. This translates into CASSERAGGRYGYTF.